One and the same sample provided the 25 T cell receptor beta chains below, sequenced in a study of post-analysis software for immune sequencing data. General study results and limits: A handful of TRBV segments (TRBV5-6, TRBV5-1 and TRBV20-1 among them) occurred more frequently in patients than in controls.

For these receptors, no antigen is known. Researchers reported that TCR beta cDNA libraries carried unique molecular identifiers. TCRdb itself ran the PCR reads through MiXCR, one entry per CDR3 protein. The data show roughly 600,000 distinct CDR3 sequences, with roughly 46% seen just once and more than 1.5% held by the top ten. The source material was blood. The receptor source for this set is a girl between 10 and 17 years old with multiple sclerosis.

The chain combines TRBV11-2 with TRBJ2-2; D might be TRBD1 or TRBD2, each matching 5 bases. The CDR3 loop spans 14 amino acids. The V end lost 4 bases, the J end lost 8 bases, and 14 bases lay between the germline ends. Germline CDR1 reads SGHAT; CDR2 reads FQNNGV. The CDR3, as DNA: TGTGCCAGCAGCTCTCGTCGAGGGGTTGGGGAGCTGTTTTTT. This codes for CASSSRRGVGELFF.

The rearrangement links TRBV7-8 to TRBJ2-1; TRBD2 aligns across 8 bases. Gene TRBJ2-7 matches the end of the DNA better, so the J call may be wrong. The CDR3 runs to 19 residues. CDR1 and CDR2 from the germline V gene are SGHVS and FQNEAQ. CDR3 sequence reads: CASSLSIGLAGSSYNEQYF. Here the CDR3 DNA reads TGTGCCAGCAGCTTATCGATAGGGCTAGCGGGTAGCTCCTACAATGAGCAGTACTTC.

The chain uses TRBV7-9 and TRBJ2-7; no reliable D call. The CDR3 is 14 residues long. V gave up 6 bases and J gave up 5 bases, with 17 bases separating them. Germline V gene sequence: CDR1 SEHNR, CDR2 FQNEAQ (reference sequence). Written as DNA, the CDR3 is TGTGCCAGCAGGATTCATAACCTGAACGACGAGCAGTACTTC. Protein sequence: CASRIHNLNDEQYF.

Only a few counts were recorded for this clonotype. The rearrangement links TRBV4-1 to TRBJ2-1; 8 nucleotides agree with TRBD2. The junction had 20 bases not matched to a gene; V was cut back by 6 bases and J by 7 bases. CDR3 length: 18 residues. Germline-derived CDR1 and CDR2 are MGHRA and YSYEKL. DNA for the CDR3: TGCGCCAGCAGGAAGGGGGGGTTTTTTGGAACTAGCGGAAATGAGCAGTTCTTC. Protein sequence: CASRKGGFFGTSGNEQFF.

A few counts support this clonotype. The chain links TRBV29-1 to TRBJ2-3; tentative D call: TRBD2 (7 bases). The germline gives CDR1 SQVTM, CDR2 ANQGSEA. The V gene lost 4 bases and the J gene lost 2 bases, with 16 bases spanning the gap. The CDR3 spans 15 residues. The CDR3: CSVGAGALLTDTQYF. CDR3 nucleotides: TGCAGCGTTGGGGCGGGGGCCCTTCTCACAGATACGCAGTATTTT.

This clonotype has just a few counts. The chain uses TRBV10-3 and TRBJ2-6; perhaps D is TRBD1 or TRBD2 (5 bases each). Trimming took 3 bases from V and 4 from J, leaving 13 bases between them. There are 16 residues in the CDR3. Germline V gene sequence: CDR1 ENHRY, CDR2 SYGVKD. CDR3 nucleotide sequence: TGTGCCATCAGTGATGGGGGAAAGAGGGGGGCCAACGTCCTGACTTTC. Its protein is CAISDGGKRGANVLTF.

The chain couples TRBV2 to TRBJ1-5; no firm D call. V lost 7 bases to trimming and J lost 1 base, with 5 bases between them. The germline V gene encodes CDR1 SNHLY and CDR2 FYNNEI. The CDR3 length is 12 residues. The CDR3 loop is CASMLSNQPQHF. DNA of the CDR3: TGTGCCAGCATGCTCAGCAATCAGCCCCAGCATTTT. Drawing the rest from reference TRBV2 and TRBJ1-5, the complete variable domain is EPEVTQTPSHQVTQMGQEVILRCVPISNHLYFYWYRQILGQKVEFLVSFYNNEISEKSEIFDDQFSVERPDGSNFTLKIRSTKLEDSAMYFCASMLSNQPQHFGDGTRLSIL.

The chain uses TRBV24-1 and TRBJ2-1; 8 bases align to TRBD2. Unmatched junction bases numbered 4, after V lost 4 bases and J lost 0 bases. The length of the CDR3 is 16 residues. Germline CDR1 is KGHDR and CDR2 is SFDVKD. CDR3 nucleotide sequence: TGTGCCACCAGTGACGTAAGCGGGAGCTCCTACAATGAGCAGTTCTTC. It translates to CATSDVSGSSYNEQFF.

In this sample, this clonotype turned up a few times. V usage is TRBV10-2 and J usage is TRBJ2-5; 11 bases agree with TRBD2. Germline assignment: CDR1 WSHSY and CDR2 SAAADI. With 2 bases clipped from V and 3 bases from J, the junction kept 2 bases outside the gene matches. The CDR3 is 15 amino acids. As DNA, the CDR3 is TGCGCCAGCAGTGAGGCTAGCGGGAGGAAAGAGACCCAGTACTTC. Translation gives CASSEASGRKETQYF.

This clonotype was counted ten times or more. The chain links TRBV7-2 to TRBJ2-3; 9 nucleotides align to TRBD2. The germline CDR1 and CDR2 sequences are SGHTA and FQGNSA. V was pared by 2 bases and J by 0 bases, with 3 bases of the junction left unmatched. This CDR3 spans 16 amino acids. The CDR3 bases are TGTGCCAGCAGCTTACGACTAGCGGTCAGCACAGATACGCAGTATTTT. Translated: CASSLRLAVSTDTQYF.

V and J are TRBV6-6 and TRBJ2-7; D is undetermined. V shed 7 bases and J shed 0 bases, with 13 bases lying between them. CDR1 is MNHNY, CDR2 SVGAGI, per germline (reference sequence). The CDR3 is 14 amino acids. In nucleotides, the CDR3 is TGTGCCAGCACCCTCAAGAGGAGCTCCTACGAGCAGTACTTC. This sequence encodes CASTLKRSSYEQYF.

CDR3 DNA: TGTGCCAGCAGCCAAGGTTGGGACTCCTACGAGCAGTACTTC. Protein: CASSQGWDSYEQYF. This chain links TRBV3-1 with TRBJ2-7, with D uncertain. Germline V lookup: CDR1 LGHDT, CDR2 YNNKEL (reference sequence). Trimming removed 1 base from V and 0 bases from J, with 7 bases in between. CDR3 size: 14 residues.

The rearrangement joins TRBV19 to TRBJ2-3; D possibly corresponds to TRBD1 (6 bases). CDR1 and CDR2 from the germline V gene are LNHDA and SQIVND (reference sequence). The CDR3 spans 14 residues. Trimming left V 5 bases short and J 4 bases short, with 13 bases between. The CDR3 sequence: CASSCGEGADTQYF. Here the CDR3 DNA reads TGTGCCAGTAGTTGTGGCGAGGGGGCAGATACGCAGTATTTT.

With respect to this clonotype: One end of the junction is discordant with germline, which a read error may explain. The chain has TRBV7-9 and TRBJ2-3; maybe TRBD1 (5 bases). There are 18 residues in the CDR3. Per germline, CDR1 SEHNR and CDR2 FQNEAQ (reference sequence). CDR3 nucleotide sequence: TGTTCCAGCAGCTTGGAGACAGTTCCTAAGTATAGCACAGATACGCAGTATTTT. The encoded protein is CSSSLETVPKYSTDTQYF.

This clonotype was detected many times. The chain employs TRBV29-1 and TRBJ2-1; the match to TRBD1 covers 7 bases. CDR1 and CDR2 from the germline V gene are SQVTM and ANQGSEA. This CDR3 has 15 residues. V was clipped by 1 base and J by 1 base; unmatched bases: 4. The CDR3, as DNA: TGCAGCGTTGAAGGGGGGACAGTATCCTACAATGAGCAGTTCTTC. Translating it yields CSVEGGTVSYNEQFF.

The chain recombines TRBV3-1 with TRBJ2-6; D gene ambiguous. The CDR3 sequence is 16 residues long. With 1 base removed from V and 1 base from J, the gap between germline ends came to 8 bases. Germline V gene lookup returns CDR1 LGHDT and CDR2 YNNKEL (reference sequence). CDR3 region: CASSQVRSSGANVLTF. For the CDR3, the DNA is TGTGCCAGCAGCCAAGTCCGGAGTTCTGGGGCCAACGTCCTGACTTTC.

The CDR3 DNA reads TGCAGTGCTAGAGGTTCGGTCGCTAACTATGGCTACACCTTC. This encodes CSARGSVANYGYTF. The chain recombines TRBV20-1 with TRBJ1-2, with D unresolved. This CDR3 is built from 14 residues. V lost 1 base and J 0 bases, leaving 9 bases between the germline ends. Germline V gene lookup returns CDR1 DFQATT and CDR2 SNEGSKA (reference sequence).

This clonotype was observed a handful of times. The V gene is TRBV20-1, the J gene TRBJ1-5; D is possibly TRBD1 (5 bases). Trimming took 5 bases from V and 7 from J, leaving 12 bases between them. Per the germline V gene, CDR1 is DFQATT and CDR2 is SNEGSKA (reference sequence). This CDR3 is 12 amino acids long. CDR3 in DNA: TGCAGTGCTCAGGGCGCGAACCAGCCCCAGCATTTT. This encodes CSAQGANQPQHF.

J is TRBJ2-7 and V is TRBV29-1; 8 nucleotides line up with TRBD1. The V gene's germline CDR1 is SQVTM and CDR2 ANQGSEA. Germline trimming cut 1 base from V and 3 bases from J; bases unmatched to any gene: 2. CDR3 length: 13 amino acids. DNA for the CDR3: TGCAGCGTTGAAGGGGGGACAGGCTACGAGCAGTACTTC. This gives the protein CSVEGGTGYEQYF.

The chain recombines TRBV5-1 with TRBJ1-4; no firm D call. This CDR3 is built from 16 residues. V lost 0 bases and J lost 9, with 18 bases in between. Germline V gives CDR1 SGHRS, CDR2 YFSETQ. CDR3 region: CASSLEVRTELKKLFF. DNA of the CDR3: TGCGCCAGCAGCTTGGAGGTCCGAACAGAGTTGAAAAAACTGTTTTTT. Looking up the rest from reference TRBV5-1 and TRBJ1-4 gives the full variable domain: KAGVTQTPRYLIKTRGQQVTLSCSPISGHRSVSWYQQTPGQGLQFLFEYFSETQRNKGNFPGRFSGRQFSNSRSEMNVSTLELGDSALYLCASSLEVRTELKKLFFGSGTQLSVL.

This clonotype has a handful of counts. This chain links TRBV7-9 with TRBJ2-1; possibly TRBD2 for D (6 bases). Germline V gene lookup returns CDR1 SEHNR and CDR2 FQNEAQ (reference sequence). The V end lost 5 bases, the J end lost 2 bases, and 10 bases lay between the germline ends. The CDR3 is 14 residues long. The CDR3 DNA is TGTGCCAGCAGCACGGGACTGGCCTACAATGAGCAGTTCTTC. As protein: CASSTGLAYNEQFF.

The rearrangement uses TRBV7-8 and TRBJ2-1; TRBD2 matches at 13 bases. CDR1 and CDR2 (germline): SGHVS, FQNEAQ. The trim removed 0 bases at V and 6 bases at J, leaving 11 bases unmatched. The CDR3 loop spans 19 amino acids. CDR3 bases: TGTGCCAGCAGCTTAGCGTATCTCGGGACTAGCGGGACAGGCAATGAGCAGTTCTTC. Encoded protein: CASSLAYLGTSGTGNEQFF.

The V and J genes are TRBV18 and TRBJ2-1; TRBD1 might be the D (6 bases). Germline values: CDR1 KGHSH, CDR2 LQKENI. The germline V and J ends were trimmed by 6 bases and 1 base, with 13 bases remaining between them. The CDR3 is 15 residues long. CDR3 region: CASSQQGRSYNEQFF. CDR3 DNA sequence: TGTGCCAGCTCCCAACAGGGACGGTCCTACAATGAGCAGTTCTTC.

This clonotype was observed a handful of times. The genes are TRBV30 and TRBJ2-5; D perhaps matches TRBD2 (5 bases). The CDR3 runs 15 residues. CDR1 and CDR2 (germline): GTSNPN, SVGIG (reference sequence). V lost 0 bases to trimming and J lost 1 base, with 12 bases between them. Here the CDR3 DNA reads TGTGCCTGGAGTGTACTAGGCGGGTTCCAAGAGACCCAGTACTTC. Translation: CAWSVLGGFQETQYF.

CDR3: CASRTGTSGSHEQFF. In DNA form, the CDR3 reads TGTGCCAGCAGAACCGGGACTAGCGGGAGCCACGAGCAGTTCTTC. The chain has TRBV12-3 or TRBV12-4 and TRBJ2-1, with 14 bases matching TRBD2. Germline trimming cut 6 bases from V and 10 bases from J; bases unmatched to any gene: 8. This CDR3 comprises 15 residues.